Below, 31 T cell receptor beta chains from the same sample are listed, as sequenced in a study of blood T cell repertoires in COVID-19. TCRdb keeps only in-frame clones here, not all; method: immunoSEQ multiplex PCR. The table includes approximately 260,000 clones, around 87% detected once. The sample was PBMCs or T cells enriched from blood (not recorded which). These receptors came from a woman in her 30s with acute COVID-19.

The chain links TRBV5-1 to TRBJ2-6; D remains unclear. This CDR3 has 17 amino acids. V lost 0 bases, J lost 1 base, and 11 bases lay in between. The germline V gene encodes CDR1 SGHRS and CDR2 YFSETQ. DNA of the CDR3: TGCGCCAGCAGCTTGGACAGAGAACTTTCTGGGGCCAACGTCCTGACTTTC. Residues: CASSLDRELSGANVLTF.

The rearrangement uses TRBV30 and TRBJ1-2; D ambiguous. Trimming cost V 5 bases and J 4 bases, with 20 bases left between them. Germline V gene lookup returns CDR1 GTSNPN and CDR2 SVGIG (reference sequence). This CDR3 region has 15 residues. Written as DNA, the CDR3 is TGTGCCTGGGCACCCATAACATCGGGGTTCTATGGCTACACCTTC. Its protein is CAWAPITSGFYGYTF.

This sequence joins TRBV28 and TRBJ1-5; the match to TRBD1 covers 8 bases. CDR3 length equals 16 residues. Losses at the gene ends were 4 bases for V and 2 bases for J; bases not matched to a gene: 7. CDR1 and CDR2 from the germline V gene are MDHEN and SYDVKM. The CDR3 bases are TGTGCCAGCAGTTCACCAGGGGGCTTGGGCAATCAGCCCCAGCATTTT. Protein sequence: CASSSPGGLGNQPQHF.

Only a few counts were recorded for this clone. This sequence joins TRBV20-1 and TRBJ2-2; 8 bases are a match to TRBD2. The CDR3 totals 14 residues. J gave up 0 bases and V 3 bases, and 0 bases lay outside the gene matches. CDR1 and CDR2 (germline): DFQATT, SNEGSKA (reference sequence). As DNA, the CDR3 is TGCAGTGCTAGTAGCGGGACGAACACCGGGGAGCTGTTTTTT. Translating it yields CSASSGTNTGELFF.

V gene TRBV7-2 combines with J gene TRBJ2-3; TRBD2 agrees at 8 bases. Looked up from germline, CDR1 is SGHTA and CDR2 is FQGNSA. After removal of 1 base from V and 4 bases from J, the junction contained 7 bases not matched to a gene. This CDR3 is 16 amino acids long. The CDR3 DNA sequence: TGTGCCAGCAGCTTAGGGGTAGCGGGGAGGGCAGATACGCAGTATTTT. This translates into CASSLGVAGRADTQYF.

This chain uses TRBV19 with TRBJ1-1, with 7 bases aligning to TRBD1. V gave up 5 bases and J gave up 0 bases; unmatched junction bases: 3. Per germline, CDR1 LNHDA and CDR2 SQIVND (reference sequence). The CDR3 runs to 14 residues. In DNA form, the CDR3 reads TGTGCCAGTAGTCTCCAGGGGGTGAACACTGAAGCTTTCTTT. This encodes CASSLQGVNTEAFF.

The CDR3 loop reads CASSSTGNTIYF. The CDR3 DNA sequence: TGCGCCAGCAGCTCGACAGGGAACACCATATATTTT. This chain uses TRBV5-1 with TRBJ1-3; 7 bases line up with TRBD1. V lost 3 bases, J lost 7 bases, and 1 base stayed unmatched. Germline CDR1 reads SGHRS; CDR2 reads YFSETQ. This CDR3 region has 12 residues.

The rearrangement links TRBV7-2 to TRBJ1-1; the match to TRBD1 covers 7 bases. The J segment lost 1 base and the V segment lost 8 bases, leaving 7 bases of the junction unmatched. Germline V gives CDR1 SGHTA, CDR2 FQGNSA. The CDR3 is 14 residues long. The CDR3 sequence: CASGNRGGNTEAFF. The DNA of the CDR3 is TGTGCCAGCGGTAACAGGGGCGGGAACACTGAAGCTTTCTTT.

The chain uses TRBV28 and TRBJ2-3, with 8 bases that match TRBD2. CDR1 is MDHEN, CDR2 SYDVKM, per germline. The V and J ends lost 5 bases and 4 bases, in that order; junction bases with no gene match: 8. The CDR3 has 15 amino acids. The CDR3 DNA reads as TGTGCCAGCAGTGCATCCGGGGGGGCGGCAGATACGCAGTATTTT. Translated: CASSASGGAADTQYF.

The chain combines TRBV12-5 with TRBJ2-2; possibly TRBD1 for D (6 bases). Germline assignment: CDR1 LGHNT and CDR2 FRNRAP. V lost 3 bases and J 7 bases, leaving 6 bases between the germline ends. The CDR3 length is 12 residues. Here the CDR3 reads CASGLQGGELFF. The CDR3 nucleotides read TGTGCTAGTGGTTTACAGGGCGGGGAGCTGTTTTTT.

V and J are TRBV27 and TRBJ2-7, with 11 bases matching TRBD1. Germline V gene sequence: CDR1 MNHEY, CDR2 SMNVEV (reference sequence). V dropped 6 bases and J dropped 7; count of bases not matched to a gene: 5. CDR3 length: 13 residues. This CDR3 is CASSWDRGEEQYF. The CDR3 DNA reads TGTGCCAGCAGCTGGGACAGGGGGGAGGAGCAGTACTTC.

The chain joins TRBV29-1 to TRBJ1-1, with 11 bases lining up with TRBD1. The CDR3 contains 12 residues. CDR1 is SQVTM, CDR2 ANQGSEA, per germline. With V trimmed by 8 bases and J by 6 bases, 5 bases remained unmatched. CDR3 DNA sequence: TGCAGCACCGGGGACAGGGGGTCTGAAGCTTTCTTT. The encoded protein is CSTGDRGSEAFF. The whole variable domain, remainder taken from reference TRBV29-1 and TRBJ1-1, is SAVISQKPSRDICQRGTSLTIQCQVDSQVTMMFWYRQQPGQSLTLIATANQGSEATYESGFVIDKFPISRPNLTFSTLTVSNMSPEDSSIYLCSTGDRGSEAFFGQGTRLTVV.

The V gene is TRBV28, the J gene TRBJ2-7, with 8 nucleotides matching TRBD2. Trimming cost V 6 bases and J 7 bases; bases outside gene matches: 8. The CDR3 sequence is 13 residues long. CDR1 is MDHEN and CDR2 is SYDVKM in the germline V gene. In nucleotides, the CDR3 is TGTGCCAGCAGCTTAGCGGGATCGGGGGAGCAGTACTTC. This codes for CASSLAGSGEQYF. The full variable domain, with the rest looked up from reference TRBV28 and TRBJ2-7, is DVKVTQSSRYLVKRTGEKVFLECVQDMDHENMFWYRQDPGLGLRLIYFSYDVKMKEKGDIPEGYSVSREKKERFSLILESASTNQTSMYLCASSLAGSGEQYFGPGTRLTVT.

V gene TRBV29-1 combines with J gene TRBJ2-3, with 9 bases matching TRBD1. V lost 7 bases, J lost 1 base, and 6 bases stayed unmatched. The CDR3 covers 14 residues. Germline V CDR1 and CDR2: SQVTM, ANQGSEA. CDR3 nucleotides: TGCAGCGGTATCTGGACAGGGGGCACAGATACGCAGTATTTT. Translating gives CSGIWTGGTDTQYF.

The CDR3 sequence: CASSRQLAVPSTDTQYF. Here the CDR3 DNA reads TGCGCCAGCAGCCGCCAACTAGCGGTACCTAGCACAGATACGCAGTATTTT. J is TRBJ2-3 and V is TRBV4-3, with 8 bases identical to TRBD2. The CDR3 loop spans 17 amino acids. V lost 4 bases, J lost 0 bases, and 9 bases stayed unmatched. Germline CDR1 reads LGHNA; CDR2 reads YSLEER.

The chain links TRBV11-2 to TRBJ2-1; 12 nucleotides agree with TRBD2. The CDR3 covers 16 residues. From germline, CDR1 is SGHAT and CDR2 FQNNGV. V lost 1 base, J lost 7 bases, and 5 bases stayed unmatched. CDR3 amino acids: CASSLGLAGGRNEQFF. CDR3 coding DNA: TGTGCCAGCAGCTTAGGCCTAGCGGGGGGGAGAAATGAGCAGTTCTTC.

The chain links TRBV7-9 to TRBJ2-1; 10 positions agree with TRBD2. The CDR3 covers 16 residues. The J segment lost 3 bases and the V segment lost 3 bases, leaving 5 bases of the junction unmatched. Per germline, CDR1 SEHNR and CDR2 FQNEAQ (reference sequence). The CDR3, as DNA: TGTGCCAGCAGCTTGCAAGGGACTAGCGACTACAATGAGCAGTTCTTC. Protein: CASSLQGTSDYNEQFF. Together with reference TRBV7-9 and TRBJ2-1, the CDR3 gives the full variable domain: DTGVSQNPRHKITKRGQNVTFRCDPISEHNRLYWYRQTLGQGPEFLTYFQNEAQLEKSRLLSDRFSAERPKGSFSTLEIQRTEQGDSAMYLCASSLQGTSDYNEQFFGPGTRLTVL.

The table lists this clone with a few counts. The chain has TRBV10-1 and TRBJ2-7, with TRBD1 identical over 7 bases. V was pared by 2 bases and J by 2 bases, with 3 bases of the junction left unmatched. CDR1 and CDR2 from the germline V gene are WNHNN and SYGVQD (reference sequence). The CDR3 length is 14 residues. The CDR3 DNA sequence: TGCGCCAGCAGTGAGGGGGACAGCACCTACGAGCAGTACTTC. This gives the protein CASSEGDSTYEQYF.

This clone was seen a single time. The rearrangement uses TRBV21-1 and TRBJ2-1; TRBD1, the table's D call, lacks a check against the DNA. TRBV21-1 is a pseudogene segment. There are 15 residues in the CDR3. CDR3 region: CASSKFGGPGNEQFF. The CDR3, as DNA: TGTGCCAGCAGCAAATTTGGGGGCCCGGGGAATGAGCAGTTCTTC.

The chain is built from TRBV4-1 and TRBJ2-3; TRBD1 matches at 7 bases. This CDR3 has 16 amino acids. Germline V gene data show CDR1 as MGHRA and CDR2 as YSYEKL. The J segment lost 4 bases and the V segment lost 2 bases, leaving 9 bases of the junction unmatched. The chain's CDR3 is CASSQSSQGVPDTQYF. DNA of the CDR3: TGCGCCAGCAGCCAAAGCTCGCAGGGGGTACCAGATACGCAGTATTTT.

This chain connects TRBV7-9 to TRBJ2-2; 7 nucleotides match TRBD1. V lost 7 bases to trimming and J lost 7 bases; unmatched junction nucleotides: 15. Looked up from germline, CDR1 is SEHNR and CDR2 is FQNEAQ (reference sequence). This CDR3 region has 16 residues. CDR3 in amino acids: CASMGLTGDGIGELFF. The CDR3 DNA is TGTGCCAGCATGGGCCTCACAGGGGATGGGATCGGGGAGCTGTTTTTT.

The chain joins TRBV4-1 to TRBJ2-7; D is unclear. This CDR3 has 13 amino acids. Germline-derived CDR1 and CDR2 are MGHRA and YSYEKL. V lost 1 base to trimming and J lost 7 bases, with 11 bases between them. The CDR3 coding sequence is TGCGCCAGCAGCCAAGTTTTAGTCGTGGAGCAGTACTTC. The encoded protein is CASSQVLVVEQYF.

The V and J genes are TRBV27 and TRBJ2-7; D unclear. The CDR3 totals 13 residues. Germline loops: CDR1 MNHEY, CDR2 SMNVEV (reference sequence). V was cut by 5 bases and J by 6 bases, with 14 bases left in between. CDR3 protein: CASSHKGASEQYF. CDR3 nucleotide sequence: TGTGCCAGCAGTCACAAAGGAGCTTCCGAGCAGTACTTC.

The chain combines TRBV13 with TRBJ1-2, with 7 bases identical to TRBD1. Germline trimming cut 4 bases from V and 2 bases from J; bases unmatched to any gene: 13. The CDR3 has 17 residues. Germline CDR1 reads PRHDT; CDR2 reads FYEKMQ (reference sequence). The CDR3 protein is CASSYQGQRALNYGYTF. For the CDR3, the DNA is TGTGCCAGCAGCTACCAGGGACAGCGGGCCTTAAACTATGGCTACACCTTC. Complete variable domain (other parts from reference TRBV13 and TRBJ1-2): AAGVIQSPRHLIKEKRETATLKCYPIPRHDTVYWYQQGPGQDPQFLISFYEKMQSDKGSIPDRFSAQQFSDYHSELNMSSLELGDSALYFCASSYQGQRALNYGYTFGSGTRLTVV.

In regard to this clone: Other DNA sequences in the same sample also yield this CDR3. The chain has TRBV28 and TRBJ1-4, with 9 bases aligning to TRBD1. V was pared by 4 bases and J by 5 bases, with 5 bases of the junction left unmatched. Per the germline V gene, CDR1 is MDHEN and CDR2 is SYDVKM. The CDR3 is made up of 15 amino acids. Here the CDR3 reads CASSSLGTGNEKLFF. In DNA form, the CDR3 reads TGTGCCAGCAGTTCCCTCGGGACAGGGAATGAAAAACTGTTTTTT.

This chain connects TRBV5-1 to TRBJ2-2; 8 positions match TRBD1. V shed 7 bases, J shed 0 bases, and the junction held 2 bases outside the gene matches. CDR1 and CDR2 (germline): SGHRS, YFSETQ. This CDR3 has 14 amino acids. DNA for the CDR3: TGCGCCAGCTCACAGGGGGCGAACACCGGGGAGCTGTTTTTT. Amino acids: CASSQGANTGELFF.

The rearrangement joins TRBV3-1 (or the pseudogene TRBV3-2) to TRBJ2-1; 8 bases line up with TRBD2. V trimming: 0 bases; J trimming: 2 bases; junction bases outside the gene matches: 3. The CDR3 covers 16 residues. Germline CDR1 is LGHDT and CDR2 is YNNKEL (reference sequence). The CDR3 nucleotides read TGTGCCAGCAGCCAAGACCCGGGAGGGGCCTACAATGAGCAGTTCTTC. Translating it yields CASSQDPGGAYNEQFF.

The V and J genes are TRBV7-2 and TRBJ2-7, with 7 bases aligning to TRBD1. The CDR3 extends over 16 amino acids. Germline loops: CDR1 SGHTA, CDR2 FQGNSA. Losses at the gene ends were 5 bases for V and 0 bases for J; bases not matched to a gene: 10. The CDR3 DNA is TGTGCCAGCAGCGAGAAGGACAGGAGGAGCTCCTACGAGCAGTACTTC. It is translated as CASSEKDRRSSYEQYF.

The chain carries TRBV10-3 and TRBJ1-5; no clear D gene. This CDR3 region has 13 residues. Germline V gives CDR1 ENHRY, CDR2 SYGVKD. Deletions cut 5 bases from V and 1 base from J, with 6 bases between. The DNA for the CDR3 is TGTGCCATCAGTTCGTCGAGCAATCAGCCCCAGCATTTT. This translates into CAISSSSNQPQHF.

The chain couples TRBV28 to TRBJ1-5, with 10 bases matching TRBD1. Germline CDR1 reads MDHEN; CDR2 reads SYDVKM. The J segment lost 2 bases and the V segment lost 5 bases, leaving 6 bases of the junction unmatched. The CDR3 sequence is 16 residues long. CDR3 nucleotides: TGTGCCAGCAGTCAGACAGGGGGCTTTGGCAATCAGCCCCAGCATTTT. It is translated as CASSQTGGFGNQPQHF.

The chain employs TRBV28 and TRBJ1-6; 8 bases match TRBD1. Germline-derived CDR1 and CDR2 are MDHEN and SYDVKM. This CDR3 region has 16 residues. V lost 7 bases, J lost 2 bases, and 7 bases stayed unmatched. The CDR3 is CASILTGEPYNSPLHF. The CDR3 DNA reads as TGTGCCAGCATACTGACAGGGGAGCCCTATAATTCACCCCTCCACTTT. The whole variable domain, filled in from reference TRBV28 and TRBJ1-6, reads DVKVTQSSRYLVKRTGEKVFLECVQDMDHENMFWYRQDPGLGLRLIYFSYDVKMKEKGDIPEGYSVSREKKERFSLILESASTNQTSMYLCASILTGEPYNSPLHFGNGTRLTVT.